What follows are 26 T cell receptor beta chains derived from one specimen sequenced in a study of OX40 agonist ivuxolimab in advanced cancers. Using immunoSEQ multiplex PCR, the repertoire was profiled, and TCRdb retains in-frame clones only, with some absent. The sample yields more than 55,000 clones, just over 85% seen once. Specimen: CD4+ or CD8+ T cells sorted from blood, collected in a trial of the OX40 agonist ivuxolimab. These receptors were collected from an adult with an advanced solid tumor such as melanoma, head and neck, liver or kidney cancer.

The V and J genes are TRBV19 and TRBJ2-7, with a tentative D call TRBD1 (6 bases). This CDR3 is 13 amino acids long. The V and J ends lost 3 bases and 4 bases respectively, with 10 bases between them. CDR1 and CDR2 (germline): LNHDA, SQIVND (reference sequence). Written as DNA, the CDR3 is TGTGCCAGTAGTATCGGGACACCTTACGAGCAGTACTTC. Translated, it gives CASSIGTPYEQYF.

The V and J genes are TRBV2 and TRBJ1-5; no clear D. This CDR3 spans 15 amino acids. V was trimmed by 2 bases and J by 7 bases, leaving 15 bases between them. CDR1 and CDR2 from the germline V gene are SNHLY and FYNNEI. CDR3 in DNA: TGTGCCAGCAGTGAAAAGTCGTTGGGAGGCCAGCCCCAGCATTTT. Protein product: CASSEKSLGGQPQHF.

This chain joins TRBV30 and TRBJ1-2, with a tentative D call TRBD1 (6 bases). The CDR3 has 13 amino acids. V was trimmed by 8 bases and J by 1 base, leaving 14 bases between them. The germline CDR1 and CDR2 sequences are GTSNPN and SVGIG (reference sequence). The CDR3, as DNA: TGTGCCCGGAAGGGGGGTGATAACTATGGCTACACCTTC. Translated, it gives CARKGGDNYGYTF.

The gene calls are TRBV5-1 and TRBJ1-4; 8 nucleotides align to TRBD1. The V segment lost 7 bases and the J segment 6 bases; nucleotides outside the gene matches: 11. The germline CDR1 and CDR2 sequences are SGHRS and YFSETQ. This CDR3 comprises 15 residues. CDR3 in DNA: TGCGCCAGCGGTAGGGCAGGGGGCAATTATGAAAAACTGTTTTTT. This gives the protein CASGRAGGNYEKLFF.

The chain carries TRBV5-4 and TRBJ1-1; D is unclear. The CDR3 extends over 12 amino acids. Germline V gene sequence: CDR1 SGHNT, CDR2 YYREEE (reference sequence). With 1 base removed from V and 7 bases from J, the gap between germline ends came to 8 bases. The CDR3 DNA sequence: TGTGCCAGCAGCTTGTCCAGCTTTGAAGCTTTCTTT. Translating it yields CASSLSSFEAFF.

V is TRBV6-5 and J is TRBJ2-1; perhaps TRBD2 as D (5 bases). The germline CDR1 and CDR2 sequences are MNHEY and SVGAGI. The CDR3 has 11 residues. The V gene lost 5 bases and the J gene lost 7 bases, with 6 bases spanning the gap. CDR3 amino acids: CASSRGNEQFF. CDR3 nucleotide sequence: TGTGCCAGCAGTCGGGGTAATGAGCAGTTCTTC.

The chain has TRBV7-9 and TRBJ1-1; D might be TRBD1 (5 bases). This CDR3 is 15 amino acids long. The ends were cut back, 1 base at V and 1 base at J, with 10 bases in the middle. Germline CDR1 and CDR2: SEHNR and FQNEAQ (reference sequence). CDR3 sequence reads: CASSLGSGGNTEAFF. For the CDR3, the DNA is TGTGCCAGCAGCTTAGGGTCCGGGGGGAACACTGAAGCTTTCTTT.

The count of this clone is one. V usage is TRBV29-1 and J usage is TRBJ2-2, with 8 bases aligning to TRBD1. From germline, CDR1 is SQVTM and CDR2 ANQGSEA. Trimming at V came to 5 bases and at J to 1 base, leaving 3 bases not matched to a gene. This CDR3 has 14 amino acids. The CDR3 spells CSVQGARNTGELFF. CDR3 nucleotide sequence: TGCAGCGTTCAGGGGGCGCGGAACACCGGGGAGCTGTTTTTT.

The chain is built from TRBV6-5 and TRBJ1-5; D possibly corresponds to TRBD1 (5 bases). The CDR3 length is 14 residues. V was cut by 4 bases and J by 0 bases, with 7 bases left in between. Germline-derived CDR1 and CDR2 are MNHEY and SVGAGI. CDR3 bases: TGTGCCAGCAGTTTGACAGATAGCAATCAGCCCCAGCATTTT. Encoded protein: CASSLTDSNQPQHF.

This rearrangement joins TRBV4-2 to TRBJ2-2, with unresolved D. CDR3 length: 14 residues. Germline lookup yields CDR1 LGHNA and CDR2 YNFKEQ. The V end was cut by 0 bases, the J end by 6 bases, with 8 bases between. DNA of the CDR3: TGTGCCAGCAGCCAAGATACTGGGGCCGGGGAGCTGTTTTTT. As protein: CASSQDTGAGELFF.

V and J are TRBV28 and TRBJ1-2; D not resolved. The CDR3 runs to 13 residues. Germline CDR1 reads MDHEN; CDR2 reads SYDVKM. Trimming left V 3 bases short and J 2 bases short, with 7 bases between. CDR3 sequence reads: CASSFTKNYGYTF. CDR3 nucleotide sequence: TGTGCCAGCAGTTTTACTAAAAACTATGGCTACACCTTC.

The chain has TRBV14 and TRBJ2-3; 10 positions match TRBD1. The junction had 6 bases not matched to a gene; V was cut back by 4 bases and J by 2 bases. This CDR3 has 16 amino acids. Germline values: CDR1 SGHDN, CDR2 FVKESK. The CDR3 nucleotides are TGTGCCAGCAGCCCGTTGACAGGGGGCATCACAGATACGCAGTATTTT. It translates to CASSPLTGGITDTQYF.

This sequence joins TRBV20-1 and TRBJ1-2; no reliable D call. The CDR3 totals 11 residues. V lost 1 base, J lost 8 bases, and 8 bases lay in between. Germline loops: CDR1 DFQATT, CDR2 SNEGSKA (reference sequence). The DNA for the CDR3 is TGCAGTGCTAGAGTTCGGGGAGGCTACACCTTC. Translated, it gives CSARVRGGYTF.

This rearrangement joins TRBV19 to TRBJ1-5; D not certain. The CDR3 has 14 amino acids. CDR1 LNHDA and CDR2 SQIVND come from the germline V gene (reference sequence). V was clipped by 5 bases and J by 6 bases, with 14 bases between them. This chain's CDR3 is CASSQGWTSQPQHF. The CDR3 DNA follows: TGTGCCAGTAGTCAAGGGTGGACGAGTCAGCCCCAGCATTTT.

The chain is built from TRBV18 and TRBJ2-6; D may be TRBD1 (6 bases). V lost 5 bases, J lost 1 base, and 12 bases lay in between. The germline gives CDR1 KGHSH, CDR2 LQKENI. The CDR3 length is 16 residues. CDR3 loop: CASSSGQLSGANVLTF. The CDR3 coding sequence is TGTGCCAGCTCATCCGGACAGCTTTCTGGGGCCAACGTCCTGACTTTC.

This rearrangement joins TRBV4-2 to TRBJ2-3; D not certain. The CDR3 covers 15 residues. The ends were cut back, 4 bases at V and 1 base at J, with 12 bases in the middle. The V gene's germline CDR1 is LGHNA and CDR2 YNFKEQ. The CDR3: CASSPLGGGTDTQYF. DNA of the CDR3: TGTGCCAGCAGCCCCTTGGGCGGAGGCACAGATACGCAGTATTTT.

The chain links TRBV10-3 to TRBJ1-2; 7 bases match TRBD1. V dropped 5 bases and J dropped 0; count of bases not matched to a gene: 3. CDR1 is ENHRY, CDR2 SYGVKD, per germline. The CDR3 is 14 amino acids. CDR3 DNA: TGTGCCATCAGTTCAGGGGGTACTAACTATGGCTACACCTTC. Protein product: CAISSGGTNYGYTF.

The CDR3 loop reads CASSLEQGREKLFF. Written as DNA, the CDR3 is TGCGCCAGCAGCTTGGAACAGGGGCGAGAAAAACTGTTTTTT. The chain joins TRBV5-1 to TRBJ1-4; TRBD1 matches at 7 bases. Trimming removed 0 bases from V and 8 bases from J; junction bases left unmatched: 4. CDR1 SGHRS and CDR2 YFSETQ come from the germline V gene. There are 14 residues in the CDR3.

The chain combines TRBV11-2 with TRBJ2-7; D is ambiguous. The V gene's germline CDR1 is SGHAT and CDR2 FQNNGV. V was cut by 10 bases and J by 0 bases, with 13 bases left in between. There are 13 residues in the CDR3. CDR3: CATDDVSSYEQYF. Here the CDR3 DNA reads TGTGCCACGGACGACGTGAGCTCCTACGAGCAGTACTTC. The full variable domain, its missing parts supplied by reference TRBV11-2 and TRBJ2-7, is EAGVAQSPRYKIIEKRQSVAFWCNPISGHATLYWYQQILGQGPKLLIQFQNNGVVDDSQLPKDRFSAERLKGVDSTLKIQPAKLEDSAVYLCATDDVSSYEQYFGPGTRLTVT.

The rearrangement links TRBV19 to TRBJ2-2, with a possible D match to TRBD1 (6 bases). The germline V and J ends were trimmed by 10 bases and 3 bases, with 15 bases remaining between them. Germline CDR1 LNHDA, CDR2 SQIVND (reference sequence). This CDR3 region has 14 residues. The CDR3 loop is CATQWGHDTGELFF. The CDR3, as DNA: TGTGCCACTCAATGGGGACACGACACCGGGGAGCTGTTTTTT.

The genes are TRBV7-8 and TRBJ2-5; 9 bases are a match to TRBD2. Losses at the gene ends were 3 bases for V and 4 bases for J; bases not matched to a gene: 6. Germline CDR1 reads SGHVS; CDR2 reads FQNEAQ. The CDR3 loop spans 15 amino acids. The CDR3 loop reads CASSFGAGGPETQYF. The DNA for the CDR3 is TGTGCCAGCAGCTTCGGGGCGGGGGGGCCAGAGACCCAGTACTTC.

The rearrangement joins TRBV9 to TRBJ2-5; tentatively, D is TRBD1 (5 bases). CDR1 SGDLS and CDR2 YYNGEE come from the germline V gene. V lost 1 base, J lost 4 bases, and 5 bases lay in between. The CDR3 is made up of 12 amino acids. The CDR3 here is CASSVRGETQYF. The CDR3 DNA reads TGTGCCAGCAGCGTAAGGGGAGAGACCCAGTACTTC.

The J gene is TRBJ2-5, the V gene TRBV2; TRBD1 aligns across 10 bases. Germline V gene lookup returns CDR1 SNHLY and CDR2 FYNNEI. Trimming took 2 bases from V and 5 from J; bases not matched to a gene: 8. The CDR3 covers 16 residues. The CDR3 reads CASSEKAGTGAETQYF. In nucleotides, the CDR3 is TGTGCCAGCAGTGAAAAGGCCGGGACAGGGGCCGAGACCCAGTACTTC.

The V call is TRBV19, the J call TRBJ2-7, with D uncertain. V gave up 3 bases and J gave up 3 bases, with 9 bases separating them. The CDR3 covers 13 residues. Per germline, CDR1 LNHDA and CDR2 SQIVND (reference sequence). CDR3 DNA: TGTGCCAGTAGTATCGAGATCTACTACGAGCAGTACTTC. Residues: CASSIEIYYEQYF.

The CDR3 loop reads CASSVGSSGGKNEQFF. In DNA form, the CDR3 reads TGTGCCAGCAGCGTAGGATCTAGCGGGGGTAAGAATGAGCAGTTCTTC. The V gene is TRBV9, the J gene TRBJ2-1, with 10 positions matching TRBD2. Trimming took 0 bases from V and 7 from J; bases not matched to a gene: 7. Looked up from germline, CDR1 is SGDLS and CDR2 is YYNGEE. The CDR3 is 16 residues long.

This rearrangement joins TRBV19 to TRBJ1-5, with 7 bases aligning to TRBD1. This CDR3 spans 13 amino acids. The V and J ends lost 7 bases and 5 bases, in that order; junction bases with no gene match: 5. Germline V lookup: CDR1 LNHDA, CDR2 SQIVND (reference sequence). As DNA, the CDR3 is TGTGCCAGTAACGCCGGGACAGATCAGCCCCAGCATTTT. Protein product: CASNAGTDQPQHF.